The next 27 T cell receptor beta chains were all read from a single sample in a study of OX40 agonist ivuxolimab in advanced cancers. Profiled with immunoSEQ multiplex PCR; TCRdb holds only in-frame clones, not every one. The sample has about 77,000 clones, 80% to 90% seen once. The material was CD4+ or CD8+ T cells sorted from blood, obtained in a trial of the OX40 agonist ivuxolimab. Receptors were obtained from an adult with an advanced solid tumor such as melanoma, head and neck, liver or kidney cancer.

This clone was detected once. The rearrangement joins TRBV5-6 to TRBJ1-2; 7 bases match TRBD1. Germline CDR1 and CDR2: SGHDT and YYEEEE. The CDR3 runs to 18 residues. Germline trimming cut 6 bases from V and 6 bases from J; bases unmatched to any gene: 23. The CDR3 loop is CASNPLTDLRVQGDGYTF. Written as DNA, the CDR3 is TGTGCCAGCAACCCCCTAACTGATCTCCGGGTGCAGGGGGATGGCTACACCTTC.

The chain joins TRBV4-3 to TRBJ2-3; D ambiguous. The CDR3 has 15 amino acids. Looked up from germline, CDR1 is LGHNA and CDR2 is YSLEER. The V and J ends lost 0 bases and 2 bases respectively, with 9 bases between them. CDR3: CASSQDSQNTDTQYF. CDR3 coding DNA: TGCGCCAGCAGCCAAGACAGTCAGAACACAGATACGCAGTATTTT.

The chain employs TRBV11-2 and TRBJ2-7; possibly TRBD1 or TRBD2 for D (6 bases each). Germline V lookup: CDR1 SGHAT, CDR2 FQNNGV. V lost 0 bases to trimming and J lost 1 base, with 10 bases between them. The CDR3 is made up of 15 amino acids. CDR3 region: CASSLEGGLSYEQYF. As DNA, the CDR3 is TGTGCCAGCAGCTTAGAAGGGGGGCTTTCCTACGAGCAGTACTTC.

The chain combines TRBV28 with TRBJ1-3; TRBD1 might be the D (6 bases). The CDR3 consists of 16 residues. With 7 bases removed from V and 3 bases from J, the gap between germline ends came to 19 bases. CDR1 and CDR2 from the germline V gene are MDHEN and SYDVKM. CDR3 loop: CASTPGGGPSGNTIYF. The CDR3 DNA reads as TGTGCCAGCACCCCGGGCGGGGGGCCAAGTGGAAACACCATATATTTT.

This chain uses TRBV11-2 with TRBJ1-1; 8 nucleotides match TRBD1. V lost 5 bases, J lost 1 base, and 6 bases stayed unmatched. Germline V gene lookup returns CDR1 SGHAT and CDR2 FQNNGV. This CDR3 has 15 residues. CDR3 DNA: TGTGCCAGCAGCGAGAGGACAGGGCGGAACACTGAAGCTTTCTTT. Encoded protein: CASSERTGRNTEAFF.

This clone was picked up a small number of times. The chain has TRBV15 and TRBJ2-3; 7 nucleotides align to TRBD1. The V segment lost 0 bases and the J segment 4 bases; nucleotides outside the gene matches: 4. CDR1 LNHNV and CDR2 YYDKDF come from the germline V gene (reference sequence). The CDR3 has 15 amino acids. This CDR3 is CATSRDRGPADTQYF. The CDR3 DNA sequence: TGTGCCACCAGCAGAGATAGGGGGCCTGCAGATACGCAGTATTTT.

The rearrangement uses TRBV5-5 and TRBJ2-7; TRBD2 might be the D (5 bases). Germline lookup yields CDR1 SGHKS and CDR2 YYEKEE (reference sequence). The CDR3 consists of 13 residues. V gave up 5 bases and J gave up 5 bases, with 14 bases separating them. CDR3: CASSTIRGDEQYF. The CDR3 nucleotides read TGTGCCAGCAGTACTATTCGGGGAGACGAGCAGTACTTC.

V is TRBV4-3 and J is TRBJ2-1; 11 bases are a match to TRBD2. The V segment lost 0 bases and the J segment 2 bases; nucleotides outside the gene matches: 0. CDR3 length: 16 residues. The V gene's germline CDR1 is LGHNA and CDR2 YSLEER. CDR3 in DNA: TGCGCCAGCAGCCAAGAACTAGCGGGGGCCTACAATGAGCAGTTCTTC. It yields the protein CASSQELAGAYNEQFF.

This chain links TRBV2 with TRBJ1-6; maybe TRBD1 (6 bases). CDR3 length: 13 amino acids. The ends were cut back, 8 bases at V and 3 bases at J, with 8 bases in the middle. Germline CDR1 is SNHLY and CDR2 is FYNNEI. The CDR3 DNA reads as TGTGCCAGCCGGGACAACTATAATTCACCCCTCCACTTT. Translation: CASRDNYNSPLHF.

This clone was counted many times. J is TRBJ2-5 and V is TRBV7-6, with D perhaps given as TRBD1 or TRBD2 (6 bases each). The germline gives CDR1 SGHVS, CDR2 FNYEAQ. V was shortened by 4 bases and J by 5 bases, with 11 bases between the two germline ends. The CDR3 length is 13 residues. The CDR3 nucleotides read TGTGCCAGCAGCTCTAGAGGGGGGGAGACCCAGTACTTC. This sequence encodes CASSSRGGETQYF. Combining the CDR3 with reference TRBV7-6 and TRBJ2-5 gives the whole variable domain GAGVSQSPRYKVTKRGQDVALRCDPISGHVSLYWYRQALGQGPEFLTYFNYEAQQDKSGLPNDRFSAERPEGSISTLTIQRTEQRDSAMYRCASSSRGGETQYFGPGTRLLVL.

The chain couples TRBV7-2 to TRBJ2-7; possibly TRBD1 for D (6 bases). This CDR3 has 16 amino acids. The V end lost 3 bases, the J end lost 1 base, and 16 bases lay between the germline ends. Germline V gene data show CDR1 as SGHTA and CDR2 as FQGNSA. CDR3 DNA: TGTGCCAGCAGCTTTGGGGGCCCAAGAGGGTCCTACGAGCAGTACTTC. This sequence encodes CASSFGGPRGSYEQYF.

This clone was recorded only once. The chain recombines TRBV18 with TRBJ2-7; 7 bases map to TRBD1. Trimming removed 4 bases from V and 4 bases from J; junction bases left unmatched: 7. Germline CDR1 is KGHSH and CDR2 is LQKENI. The CDR3 runs 14 residues. The DNA of the CDR3 is TGTGCCAGCTCACTCACCGGGACAGCATACGAGCAGTACTTC. Its translation: CASSLTGTAYEQYF.

The chain is built from TRBV28 and TRBJ1-4; unclear D gene. This CDR3 comprises 16 residues. From germline, CDR1 is MDHEN and CDR2 SYDVKM. With 3 bases removed from V and 6 bases from J, the gap between germline ends came to 17 bases. This CDR3 is CASSFTPRRVDEKLFF. For the CDR3, the DNA is TGTGCCAGCAGTTTCACCCCCCGGAGGGTAGATGAAAAACTGTTTTTT.

The chain links TRBV5-1 to TRBJ1-4, with D uncertain. Germline V gene sequence: CDR1 SGHRS, CDR2 YFSETQ. CDR3 length: 14 residues. Trimming took 1 base from V and 7 from J, leaving 11 bases between them. The CDR3 DNA follows: TGCGCCAGCAGCTTGATTACAGAGGGTGAAAAACTGTTTTTT. Translating gives CASSLITEGEKLFF.

The gene calls are TRBV27 and TRBJ2-7, with 8 bases matching TRBD2. V dropped 7 bases and J dropped 6; count of bases not matched to a gene: 8. Germline-derived CDR1 and CDR2 are MNHEY and SMNVEV (reference sequence). The CDR3 has 13 residues. In DNA form, the CDR3 reads TGTGCCAGCAATCCCCGAGCGGGAGTCGAGCAGTACTTC. This gives the protein CASNPRAGVEQYF.

V gene TRBV5-5 combines with J gene TRBJ2-1; D may match TRBD1 or TRBD2 (7 bases each). The CDR3 runs to 14 residues. Germline lookup yields CDR1 SGHKS and CDR2 YYEKEE (reference sequence). Deletions cut 7 bases from V and 2 bases from J, with 13 bases between. Here the CDR3 DNA reads TGTGCCAGCCAGGGAGGGGGCGCCTACAATGAGCAGTTCTTC. Amino acid sequence: CASQGGGAYNEQFF.

The genes are TRBV2 and TRBJ1-2, with a tentative D call TRBD1 (6 bases). The CDR3 spans 14 residues. Germline CDR1 reads SNHLY; CDR2 reads FYNNEI. Trimming stripped 6 bases from V and 4 bases from J, with 15 bases between. CDR3 nucleotides: TGTGCCAGCAGGGATACCGGGACAAGCTATGGCTACACCTTC. Its protein product is CASRDTGTSYGYTF.

V and J are TRBV6-1 and TRBJ1-5; 11 bases match TRBD1. With 6 bases clipped from V and 7 bases from J, the junction kept 8 bases outside the gene matches. Germline V CDR1 and CDR2: MNHNS, SASEGT. The CDR3 runs 15 residues. CDR3 nucleotide sequence: TGTGCCAGCAGCCTGGACAGGGGGCGACAGCAGCCCCAGCATTTT. Encoded protein: CASSLDRGRQQPQHF.

The chain employs TRBV6-5 and TRBJ1-2, with a possible D match to TRBD1 (6 bases). CDR3 length: 15 amino acids. V was trimmed by 0 bases and J by 5 bases, leaving 13 bases between them. From germline, CDR1 is MNHEY and CDR2 SVGAGI. CDR3 sequence reads: CASSYSRGAGYGYTF. CDR3 coding DNA: TGTGCCAGCAGTTACTCCAGGGGCGCGGGGTATGGCTACACCTTC.

The chain recombines TRBV9 with TRBJ2-2; D not certain. Germline-derived CDR1 and CDR2 are SGDLS and YYNGEE. This CDR3 contains 15 residues. The germline V and J ends were trimmed by 0 bases and 2 bases, with 8 bases remaining between them. The CDR3 DNA sequence: TGTGCCAGCAGCGTAGGGACGGCAAACACCGGGGAGCTGTTTTTT. Its translation is CASSVGTANTGELFF.

This chain links TRBV18 with TRBJ2-2; a weak D match, TRBD1 (6 bases). This CDR3 comprises 15 residues. With 8 bases removed from V and 4 bases from J, the gap between germline ends came to 17 bases. Germline CDR1 KGHSH, CDR2 LQKENI. CDR3 nucleotide sequence: TGTGCCAGCCGGGACAACCAAGGGAGCACCGGGGAGCTGTTTTTT. Amino acid sequence: CASRDNQGSTGELFF.

This clone was seen only a few times. J is TRBJ1-2 and V is TRBV6-5; 7 bases match TRBD1. J lost 6 bases, V lost 5 bases, and 3 bases had no gene match. CDR1 MNHEY and CDR2 SVGAGI come from the germline V gene. There are 12 residues in the CDR3. CDR3 sequence: CASSRDRNGYTF. CDR3 DNA: TGTGCCAGCAGTCGGGACAGAAATGGCTACACCTTC.

The chain carries TRBV25-1 and TRBJ2-7; maybe TRBD1 (6 bases). The CDR3 spans 15 residues. Between the trimmed V and J ends, which lost 0 bases and 5 bases, there was a span of 14 bases. The germline V gene has CDR1 MGHDK and CDR2 SYGVNS. The CDR3 loop is CASSEYKGVAHEQYF. The CDR3 nucleotides read TGTGCCAGCAGTGAATATAAGGGGGTTGCCCACGAGCAGTACTTC.

This chain uses TRBV9 with TRBJ1-6; 7 bases agree with TRBD1. The V and J ends lost 4 bases and 9 bases, in that order; junction bases with no gene match: 7. The V gene's germline CDR1 is SGDLS and CDR2 YYNGEE. The CDR3 loop spans 14 amino acids. CDR3 loop: CASSQPDRVSPLHF. The CDR3 nucleotides read TGTGCCAGCAGCCAACCCGACAGGGTTTCACCCCTCCACTTT. The full variable domain, rest sourced from reference TRBV9 and TRBJ1-6, is DSGVTQTPKHLITATGQRVTLRCSPRSGDLSVYWYQQSLDQGLQFLIQYYNGEERAKGNILERFSAQQFPDLHSELNLSSLELGDSALYFCASSQPDRVSPLHFGNGTRLTVT.

The genes are TRBV4-3 and TRBJ2-6; TRBD1 matches 10 bases. There are 15 residues in the CDR3. V shed 8 bases and J 1 base; nucleotides not matched to a gene: 2. Germline CDR1 and CDR2: LGHNA and YSLEER. This CDR3 reads CASGDRGSGANVLTF. In DNA form, the CDR3 reads TGCGCCAGCGGGGACAGGGGTTCTGGGGCCAACGTCCTGACTTTC.

The chain has TRBV19 and TRBJ2-3, with D possibly TRBD2 on 7 matching bases. The germline V and J ends were trimmed by 4 bases and 8 bases, with 13 bases remaining between them. This CDR3 is 13 amino acids long. Per the germline V gene, CDR1 is LNHDA and CDR2 is SQIVND (reference sequence). CDR3 protein: CASSTAGAGTQYF. CDR3 nucleotide sequence: TGTGCCAGTAGTACTGCGGGGGCCGGTACGCAGTATTTT.

The rearrangement joins TRBV13 to TRBJ2-1; D possibly matches TRBD1 or TRBD2 (5 bases each). CDR3 length: 14 residues. Germline loops: CDR1 PRHDT, CDR2 FYEKMQ (reference sequence). V lost 5 bases and J lost 5, with 13 bases in between. The CDR3 sequence is CASSARDDDNEQFF. CDR3 DNA: TGTGCCAGCAGCGCCCGGGACGACGACAATGAGCAGTTCTTC.